This TCR beta chain was recorded in a study of blood T cell repertoires in COVID-19. For the study at large: There were acute and convalescent COVID-19 samples, and they came from the United States, Italy and Spain. PBMCs, B-cell-depleted T cells, or T cells provided the cDNA or gDNA that made up the material.

In the study's own analysis: Quantification of nucleated cells was approximated via reference gene primer amplification. The table came from immunoSEQ multiplex PCR; TCRdb's copy has only in-frame clones and leaves some out. For V, J and clone size, that table is used; D and trimming come from the DNA. Here the sample spans approximately 60,000 clones, over 80% being singletons. The sequencing sample was made of peripheral blood. The receptor comes from a woman aged 60-75 years with acute or convalescent COVID-19.

CDR3 in DNA: TGTGCCACCAGCAGGGGACAGGGAAATTCACCCCTCCACTTT. Translated: CATSRGQGNSPLHF. This rearrangement joins TRBV15 to TRBJ1-6, with 9 positions matching TRBD1. V lost 3 bases, J lost 7 bases, and 1 base stayed unmatched. Per the germline V gene, CDR1 is LNHNV and CDR2 is YYDKDF (reference sequence). There are 14 residues in the CDR3.